The entry that follows covers one T cell receptor (beta chain) sequence. Its antigen is not identified. The sample originates from a study of T cell repertoires in cytomegalovirus infection. Study information: Through public TCR beta signatures, both CMV infection and matching HLA type were indicated. Study findings and constraints: HLA-C-restricted CMV clonotypes gave the most frequent clonotype in two of eight donors. Frequencies of public TCR beta families were cumulated, and this identified carriers of CMV plus the relevant HLA.

Trimming left V 7 bases short and J 0 bases short, with 6 bases between. The CDR3 loop spans 12 amino acids. MiXCR, applied by TCRdb to the reads, yields one record per CDR3 protein. The sample has some 440,000 distinct CDR3 sequences; 25% to 40% are singletons. The material sequenced was PBMCs. This chain uses TRBV12-3 or TRBV12-4 with TRBJ2-5; tentative D call: TRBD2 (5 bases). The origin of this receptor is a human donor in good health (CMV status not recorded). Some clones in this sample may be carry-over from other donors' samples. CDR3 sequence (DNA): TGTGCCAGCAAAGCGGACCAAGAGACCCAGTACTTC. Its translation is CASKADQETQYF.